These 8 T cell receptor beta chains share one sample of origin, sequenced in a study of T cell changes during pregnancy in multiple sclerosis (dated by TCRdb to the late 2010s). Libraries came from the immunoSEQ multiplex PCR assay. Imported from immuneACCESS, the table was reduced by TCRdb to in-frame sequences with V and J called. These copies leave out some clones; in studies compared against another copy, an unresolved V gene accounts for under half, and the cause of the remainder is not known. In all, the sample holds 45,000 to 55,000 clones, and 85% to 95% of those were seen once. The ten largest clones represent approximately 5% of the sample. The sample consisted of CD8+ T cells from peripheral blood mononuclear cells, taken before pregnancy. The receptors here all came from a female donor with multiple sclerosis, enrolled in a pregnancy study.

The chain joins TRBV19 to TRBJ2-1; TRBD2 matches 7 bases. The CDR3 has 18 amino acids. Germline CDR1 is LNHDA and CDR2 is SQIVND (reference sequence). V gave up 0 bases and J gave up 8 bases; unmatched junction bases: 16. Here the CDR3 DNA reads TGTGCCAGTAGTATAGATCAGAGTGGACTAGGGCTGGTCGATGAGCAGTTCTTC. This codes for CASSIDQSGLGLVDEQFF.

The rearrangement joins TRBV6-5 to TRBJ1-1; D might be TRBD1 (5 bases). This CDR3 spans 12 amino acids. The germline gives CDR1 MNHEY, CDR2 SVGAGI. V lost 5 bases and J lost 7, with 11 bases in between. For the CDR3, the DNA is TGTGCCAGCAGTCCCCGGGGGAATGAAGCTTTCTTT. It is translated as CASSPRGNEAFF.

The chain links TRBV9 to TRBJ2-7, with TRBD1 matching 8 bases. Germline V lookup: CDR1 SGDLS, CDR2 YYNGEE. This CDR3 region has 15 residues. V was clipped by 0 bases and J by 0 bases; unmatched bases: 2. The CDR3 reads CASSVGTGSSYEQYF. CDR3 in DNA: TGTGCCAGCAGCGTAGGGACAGGGTCCTCCTACGAGCAGTACTTC.

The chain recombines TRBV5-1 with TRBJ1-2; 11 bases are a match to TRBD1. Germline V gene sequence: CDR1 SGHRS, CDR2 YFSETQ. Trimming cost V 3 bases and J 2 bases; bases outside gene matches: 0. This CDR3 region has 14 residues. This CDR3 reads CASSWTGGNYGYTF. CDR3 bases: TGCGCCAGCAGCTGGACAGGGGGCAACTATGGCTACACCTTC. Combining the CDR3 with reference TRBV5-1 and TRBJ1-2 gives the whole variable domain KAGVTQTPRYLIKTRGQQVTLSCSPISGHRSVSWYQQTPGQGLQFLFEYFSETQRNKGNFPGRFSGRQFSNSRSEMNVSTLELGDSALYLCASSWTGGNYGYTFGSGTRLTVV.

The CDR3 loop reads CASSDIPGDGDTQYF. CDR3 nucleotide sequence: TGTGCCAGCAGTGATATCCCGGGAGATGGAGATACGCAGTATTTT. The chain uses TRBV6-1 and TRBJ2-3; possible D gene TRBD2, 6 bases. The V gene lost 3 bases and the J gene lost 5 bases, with 15 bases spanning the gap. Germline CDR1 reads MNHNS; CDR2 reads SASEGT. The CDR3 is 15 amino acids.

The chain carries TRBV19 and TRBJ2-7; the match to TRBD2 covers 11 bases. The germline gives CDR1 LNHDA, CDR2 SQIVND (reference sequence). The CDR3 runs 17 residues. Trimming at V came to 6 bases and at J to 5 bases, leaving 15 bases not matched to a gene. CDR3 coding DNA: TGTGCCAGTAGCAACAGGGGTAGCGGGAGGGGACCCAACGAGCAGTACTTC. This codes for CASSNRGSGRGPNEQYF.

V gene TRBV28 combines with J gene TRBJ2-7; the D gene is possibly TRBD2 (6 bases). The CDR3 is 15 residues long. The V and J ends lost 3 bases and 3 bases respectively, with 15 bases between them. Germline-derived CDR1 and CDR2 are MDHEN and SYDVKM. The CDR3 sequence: CASSFLATKGYEQYF. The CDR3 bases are TGTGCCAGCAGTTTCCTAGCGACCAAGGGCTACGAGCAGTACTTC. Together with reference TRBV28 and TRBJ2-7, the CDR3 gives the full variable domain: DVKVTQSSRYLVKRTGEKVFLECVQDMDHENMFWYRQDPGLGLRLIYFSYDVKMKEKGDIPEGYSVSREKKERFSLILESASTNQTSMYLCASSFLATKGYEQYFGPGTRLTVT.

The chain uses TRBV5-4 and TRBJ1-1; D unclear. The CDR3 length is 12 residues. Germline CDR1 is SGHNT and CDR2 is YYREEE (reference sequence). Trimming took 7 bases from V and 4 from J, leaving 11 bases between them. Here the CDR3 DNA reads TGTGCCAGCCGGGAGATGGGCACTGAAGCTTTCTTT. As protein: CASREMGTEAFF. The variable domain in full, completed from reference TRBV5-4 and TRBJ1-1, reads ETGVTQSPTHLIKTRGQQVTLRCSSQSGHNTVSWYQQALGQGPQFIFQYYREEENGRGNFPPRFSGLQFPNYSSELNVNALELDDSALYLCASREMGTEAFFGQGTRLTVV.